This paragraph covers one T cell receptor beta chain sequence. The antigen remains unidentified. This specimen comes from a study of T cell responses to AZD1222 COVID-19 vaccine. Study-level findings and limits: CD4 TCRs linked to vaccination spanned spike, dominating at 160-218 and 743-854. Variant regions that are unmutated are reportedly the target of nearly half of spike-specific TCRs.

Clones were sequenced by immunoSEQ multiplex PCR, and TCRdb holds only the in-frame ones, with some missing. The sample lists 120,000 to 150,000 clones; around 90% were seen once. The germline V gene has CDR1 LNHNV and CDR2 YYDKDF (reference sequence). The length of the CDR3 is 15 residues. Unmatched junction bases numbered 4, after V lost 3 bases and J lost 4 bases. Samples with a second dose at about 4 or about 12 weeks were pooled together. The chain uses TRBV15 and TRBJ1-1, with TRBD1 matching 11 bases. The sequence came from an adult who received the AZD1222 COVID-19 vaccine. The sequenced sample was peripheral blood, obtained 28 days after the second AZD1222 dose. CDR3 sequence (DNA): TGTGCCACCAGCAGGGACAGGGGGCAGGGCACTGAAGCTTTCTTT. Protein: CATSRDRGQGTEAFF.